The TCR beta chain described here comes from a study of Ad26.COV2.S vaccination and SARS-CoV-2 variants. The wider study: Donor got 5x10^10 or 1x10^11 viral particles of Ad26.COV2.S. Study-wide points: Reportedly, spike-specific CD8+ and CD4+ T cell responses achieved substantial breadth once vaccination had taken place.

The method was immunoSEQ multiplex PCR; TCRdb's version includes in-frame clones alone and lacks a portion of them. This table has over 250,000 clones, about 87% appearing once. The CDR3 runs to 15 residues. Trimming shortened V by 3 bases and J by 0 bases, and 9 bases separated the two germline ends. Germline CDR1 and CDR2: MDHEN and SYDVKM. Treatment meaning: around 19 received Ad26.COV2.S at low or high dose, single or two shots; several received placebo; per-sample allocation not given. Day 63 after the first vaccine or placebo injection was the time point for sampling. It was an adult aged 18-55 years in Boston who was the donor. An Ad26 vector was used to express Wuhan-strain SARS-CoV-2 spike as the vaccine. This clone appeared a few times. Its antigen is as yet unknown.

This specimen consisted of peripheral blood, obtained in a trial of Ad26.COV2.S vaccine versus placebo. This chain connects TRBV28 to TRBJ1-5; the D gene is possibly TRBD1 (6 bases). This TCR came from a person between 18 and 60 years old who received the Ad26.COV2.S COVID-19 vaccine or a placebo. The CDR3 DNA follows: TGTGCCAGCAGTTTTCAGGGGAATAGCAATCAGCCCCAGCATTTT. Its protein product is CASSFQGNSNQPQHF.